Below are 27 T cell receptor beta chains sequenced from a single sample in a study of blood T cell repertoires in COVID-19. Assay: immunoSEQ multiplex PCR; the TCRdb copy retains only in-frame clones and omits some. In the table there are about 180,000 clones, 88% of which are singletons. The specimen was PBMCs or T cells enriched from blood (not recorded which). The receptors here all came from a woman younger than 35 who had recovered from COVID-19.

The chain recombines TRBV18 with TRBJ2-7; 8 bases are shared with TRBD1. CDR1 KGHSH and CDR2 LQKENI come from the germline V gene. The CDR3 consists of 15 residues. The V gene end was trimmed by 3 bases and the J gene end by 5 bases; junction bases not matched to a gene: 9. This CDR3 reads CASSPDRVQSHEQYF. The CDR3 DNA sequence: TGTGCCAGCTCACCGGACAGGGTCCAGTCCCACGAGCAGTACTTC.

The chain carries TRBV7-9 and TRBJ1-6, with D unresolved. V gave up 1 base and J gave up 0 bases, with 10 bases separating them. This CDR3 has 17 amino acids. Germline CDR1 is SEHNR and CDR2 is FQNEAQ (reference sequence). CDR3 amino acids: CASSLVSGSSYNSPLHF. The CDR3 DNA reads TGTGCCAGCAGCTTAGTTTCCGGGAGCTCCTATAATTCACCCCTCCACTTT.

The rearrangement links TRBV28 to TRBJ1-2; 8 bases agree with TRBD1. The V gene end was trimmed by 5 bases and the J gene end by 3 bases; junction bases not matched to a gene: 8. This CDR3 has 15 residues. Germline assignment: CDR1 MDHEN and CDR2 SYDVKM. CDR3 sequence reads: CASSHSGTGYYGYTF. CDR3 bases: TGTGCCAGCAGTCACTCCGGGACAGGATACTATGGCTACACCTTC.

V gene TRBV6-1 combines with J gene TRBJ1-1; 7 bases are a match to TRBD1. CDR3 length: 13 residues. Germline V gene sequence: CDR1 MNHNS, CDR2 SASEGT. The V and J ends lost 1 base and 9 bases, in that order; junction bases with no gene match: 5. CDR3 loop: CASSEGRDSKAFF. CDR3 coding DNA: TGTGCCAGCAGTGAAGGCCGGGACAGTAAAGCTTTCTTT.

This clone has ten or more counts. The gene calls are TRBV14 and TRBJ1-2; D not certain. V lost 4 bases and J 8 bases, leaving 11 bases between the germline ends. Germline CDR1 reads SGHDN; CDR2 reads FVKESK. The length of the CDR3 is 12 residues. The CDR3 here is CASSLSRGGYTF. Here the CDR3 DNA reads TGTGCCAGCAGCCTCTCCCGAGGGGGCTACACCTTC.

The CDR3, as DNA: TGTGCCAGCAGCGACGGACTAGCGGGATCTCGCACAGATACGCAGTATTTT. Encoded protein: CASSDGLAGSRTDTQYF. This rearrangement joins TRBV7-2 to TRBJ2-3; the match to TRBD2 covers 12 bases. The CDR3 consists of 17 residues. Germline V CDR1 and CDR2: SGHTA, FQGNSA. With 5 bases clipped from V and 1 base from J, the junction kept 7 bases outside the gene matches.

The V and J genes are TRBV7-9 and TRBJ1-1; D is uncertain. This CDR3 comprises 13 residues. Trimming took 8 bases from V and 0 from J, leaving 10 bases between them. From germline, CDR1 is SEHNR and CDR2 FQNEAQ (reference sequence). Here the CDR3 reads CASLPPVNTEAFF. The CDR3 DNA reads as TGTGCCAGCCTCCCCCCAGTGAACACTGAAGCTTTCTTT.

The chain has TRBV30 and TRBJ1-2; 9 bases are a match to TRBD1. Germline V gene lookup returns CDR1 GTSNPN and CDR2 SVGIG (reference sequence). After removal of 0 bases from V and 8 bases from J, the junction contained 7 bases not matched to a gene. This CDR3 has 14 residues. The CDR3 DNA follows: TGTGCCTGGAGTGTCGGGACAGGGTCGCTCGGCTACACCTTC. Its protein is CAWSVGTGSLGYTF.

The V and J genes are TRBV3-1 (or the pseudogene TRBV3-2) and TRBJ2-2; 7 bases are a match to TRBD2. J lost 6 bases, V lost 4 bases, and 2 bases had no gene match. There are 13 residues in the CDR3. The germline V gene encodes CDR1 LGHDT and CDR2 YNNKEL (reference sequence). CDR3 region: CASSRGGAGELFF. In nucleotides, the CDR3 is TGTGCCAGCAGCCGGGGAGGGGCCGGGGAGCTGTTTTTT.

The gene calls are TRBV2 and TRBJ2-5, with D possibly TRBD1 on 5 matching bases. CDR1 SNHLY and CDR2 FYNNEI come from the germline V gene. The CDR3 contains 15 residues. V was clipped by 4 bases and J by 2 bases, with 14 bases between them. In nucleotides, the CDR3 is TGTGCCAGCAGTGGCTTTGGACAAACGCAAGAGACCCAGTACTTC. Its translation is CASSGFGQTQETQYF.

The rearrangement links TRBV5-1 to TRBJ2-1; 8 bases fit TRBD1. Germline CDR1 is SGHRS and CDR2 is YFSETQ. Trimming took 2 bases from V and 1 from J; bases not matched to a gene: 2. There are 15 residues in the CDR3. The CDR3 loop is CASSLRTGSYNEQFF. The CDR3, as DNA: TGCGCCAGCAGCTTACGGACAGGGTCCTACAATGAGCAGTTCTTC.

This clone was recorded only once. The chain is built from TRBV21-1 and TRBJ2-1; TRBD1 is the table's D call, not checked against the DNA. TRBV21-1 is a documented pseudogene. This CDR3 has 20 amino acids. The CDR3 coding sequence is TGTGCCAGCAGCATCGGCCGGGACAGGGTATTTTATCTCTCCTACAATGAGCAGTTCTTC. It translates to CASSIGRDRVFYLSYNEQFF.

The rearrangement joins TRBV2 to TRBJ2-3; 9 nucleotides agree with TRBD1. Germline loops: CDR1 SNHLY, CDR2 FYNNEI. With 8 bases clipped from V and 3 bases from J, the junction kept 6 bases outside the gene matches. The length of the CDR3 is 14 residues. The CDR3 reads CASWDRVGTDTQYF. CDR3 bases: TGTGCCAGCTGGGACAGGGTGGGAACAGATACGCAGTATTTT.

This rearrangement joins TRBV19 to TRBJ2-5; D possibly corresponds to TRBD1 (5 bases). Trimming left V 4 bases short and J 2 bases short, with 14 bases between. Germline CDR1 and CDR2: LNHDA and SQIVND (reference sequence). The CDR3 runs 15 residues. The CDR3 nucleotides read TGTGCCAGTAGTACCATTAAGGGGCCGCAAGAGACCCAGTACTTC. Amino acids: CASSTIKGPQETQYF. The full variable domain, completed using reference TRBV19 and TRBJ2-5, is DGGITQSPKYLFRKEGQNVTLSCEQNLNHDAMYWYRQDPGQGLRLIYYSQIVNDFQKGDIAEGYSVSREKKESFPLTVTSAQKNPTAFYLCASSTIKGPQETQYFGPGTRLLVL.

The chain recombines TRBV19 with TRBJ1-2; the D gene is possibly TRBD1 (6 bases). This CDR3 is built from 15 residues. Per the germline V gene, CDR1 is LNHDA and CDR2 is SQIVND (reference sequence). Trimming removed 5 bases at V and 4 bases at J, with 17 bases between. The CDR3 DNA reads TGTGCCAGTAGTCCCCAGACAGGTAGAGGCTATGGCTACACCTTC. Its translation is CASSPQTGRGYGYTF.

The V gene is TRBV27, the J gene TRBJ1-3; D not resolved. CDR1 is MNHEY, CDR2 SMNVEV, per germline (reference sequence). This CDR3 contains 17 residues. V was cut by 2 bases and J by 0 bases, with 14 bases left in between. In DNA, the CDR3 is TGTGCCAGCAGTTTAATGGGCGCCGGCAGCTCTGGAAACACCATATATTTT. Its protein product is CASSLMGAGSSGNTIYF.

J is TRBJ1-4 and V is TRBV5-6; tentatively, D is TRBD1 (6 bases). The CDR3 is 15 residues long. CDR1 SGHDT and CDR2 YYEEEE come from the germline V gene. V lost 2 bases and J 8 bases, leaving 16 bases between the germline ends. CDR3 DNA: TGTGCCAGCAGCTTTGGTGAGGGGGAATGGGAAAAACTGTTTTTT. Translated, it gives CASSFGEGEWEKLFF.

This clone was recorded only once. The chain combines TRBV5-1 with TRBJ2-1; weak D call: TRBD2 (5 bases). CDR3 size: 13 residues. Germline V gives CDR1 SGHRS, CDR2 YFSETQ. V lost 4 bases and J 10 bases, leaving 15 bases between the germline ends. The CDR3 region is CASSLDGGREQFF. Here the CDR3 DNA reads TGCGCCAGCAGCCTGGATGGAGGTCGGGAGCAGTTCTTC.

V usage is TRBV7-2 and J usage is TRBJ2-7; TRBD2 matches at 10 bases. Germline trimming cut 4 bases from V and 1 base from J; bases unmatched to any gene: 10. This CDR3 is 17 amino acids long. CDR1 and CDR2 from the germline V gene are SGHTA and FQGNSA. The CDR3 reads CASSSDPFSGGSYEQYF. CDR3 in DNA: TGTGCCAGCAGCTCCGACCCCTTTAGCGGGGGGTCCTACGAGCAGTACTTC.

This clone was recorded once. The chain links TRBV5-5 to TRBJ1-1; 9 bases align to TRBD1. V shed 3 bases and J 4 bases; nucleotides not matched to a gene: 7. Germline V gives CDR1 SGHKS, CDR2 YYEKEE (reference sequence). The CDR3 length is 15 residues. DNA for the CDR3: TGTGCCAGCAGCTGGGGACAGGGTTCGAGCACTGAAGCTTTCTTT. Its translation: CASSWGQGSSTEAFF.

Of note for this clone: The same CDR3 also results from other DNA sequences found in this sample. The CDR3 loop reads CSVGQSYEQYF. The DNA for the CDR3 is TGCAGCGTGGGGCAGTCCTACGAGCAGTACTTC. The rearrangement uses TRBV29-1 and TRBJ2-7, with D maybe TRBD1 (5 bases). This CDR3 contains 11 residues. Germline assignment: CDR1 SQVTM and CDR2 ANQGSEA. Trimming took 6 bases from V and 1 from J, leaving 7 bases between them.

J is TRBJ2-1 and V is TRBV30; 12 nucleotides match TRBD1. The CDR3 consists of 15 residues. J lost 7 bases, V lost 5 bases, and 9 bases had no gene match. The germline V gene encodes CDR1 GTSNPN and CDR2 SVGIG (reference sequence). CDR3 sequence: CAWEGGTGGWNEQFF. CDR3 DNA sequence: TGTGCCTGGGAAGGGGGGACAGGGGGCTGGAATGAGCAGTTCTTC.

V is TRBV6-4 and J is TRBJ1-1; a possible D gene is TRBD1 (5 bases). This CDR3 region has 14 residues. The V and J ends lost 3 bases and 4 bases respectively, with 12 bases between them. CDR1 MRHNA and CDR2 SNTAGT come from the germline V gene. The CDR3 DNA sequence: TGTGCCAGCAGTGAGGGGGAGGGTAGCACTGAAGCTTTCTTT. Its translation is CASSEGEGSTEAFF.

The rearrangement links TRBV2 to TRBJ1-4, with D possibly TRBD1 on 6 matching bases. The germline CDR1 and CDR2 sequences are SNHLY and FYNNEI. CDR3 length: 13 amino acids. V lost 8 bases and J 8 bases, leaving 15 bases between the germline ends. CDR3 residues: CASGGGGREKLFF. CDR3 nucleotides: TGTGCCAGCGGAGGGGGGGGCAGGGAAAAACTGTTTTTT.

The V gene is TRBV28, the J gene TRBJ2-3, with 14 bases fitting TRBD2. V gave up 4 bases and J gave up 6 bases; unmatched junction bases: 6. Germline lookup yields CDR1 MDHEN and CDR2 SYDVKM. This CDR3 has 16 amino acids. Written as DNA, the CDR3 is TGTGCCAGCAGTTCAAGACTAGCGGGGGGGTCTGATACGCAGTATTTT. Amino acids: CASSSRLAGGSDTQYF.

The gene calls are TRBV10-2 and TRBJ1-1, with D perhaps TRBD1 (6 bases). Trimming took 2 bases from V and 1 from J, leaving 8 bases between them. The CDR3 spans 14 residues. Germline CDR1 is WSHSY and CDR2 is SAAADI. DNA of the CDR3: TGCGCCAGCAGTGAGACAGGGTCGAACACTGAAGCTTTCTTT. It yields the protein CASSETGSNTEAFF.

This clone has just one count. The gene calls are TRBV5-5 and TRBJ1-1; TRBD1 is a possible D gene (6 bases). Trimming took off 4 bases at V and 0 bases at J, with 13 bases between the two ends. CDR3 size: 15 residues. Germline CDR1 is SGHKS and CDR2 is YYEKEE (reference sequence). The CDR3 reads CASSHITGLNTEAFF. The CDR3 DNA sequence: TGTGCCAGCAGCCACATCACAGGGCTGAACACTGAAGCTTTCTTT.